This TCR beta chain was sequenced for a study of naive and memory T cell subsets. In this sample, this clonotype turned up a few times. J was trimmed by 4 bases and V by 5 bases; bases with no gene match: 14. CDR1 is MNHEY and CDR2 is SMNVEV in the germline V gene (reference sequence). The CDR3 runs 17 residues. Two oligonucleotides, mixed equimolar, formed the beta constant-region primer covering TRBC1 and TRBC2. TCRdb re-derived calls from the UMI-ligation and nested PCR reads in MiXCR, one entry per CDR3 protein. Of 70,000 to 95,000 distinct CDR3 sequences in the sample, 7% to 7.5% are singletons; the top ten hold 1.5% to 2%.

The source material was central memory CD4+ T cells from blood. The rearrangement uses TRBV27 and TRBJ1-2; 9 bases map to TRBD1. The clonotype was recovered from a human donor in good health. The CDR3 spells CASSPRGQGNSGYGYTF. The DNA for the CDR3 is TGTGCCAGCAGTCCAAGGGGACAGGGTAACTCAGGCTATGGCTACACCTTC.